A single sample is the source of the 31 T cell receptor beta chains below, sequenced in a study of cytomegalovirus exposure and HLA in healthy donors. A multiplex PCR was run with 60 Vbeta primers and 13 Jbeta primers. Repertoires were generated with immunoSEQ multiplex PCR, while TCRdb's copy carries only in-frame clones and drops some. This table has about 130,000 clones, approximately 85% appearing once. Input material: PBMCs. These receptors were taken from a boy between 10 and 17 years old in good health and CMV-seronegative.

The V and J genes are TRBV4-1 and TRBJ2-5; 12 bases align to TRBD1. Germline-derived CDR1 and CDR2 are MGHRA and YSYEKL. The length of the CDR3 is 15 residues. J was trimmed by 10 bases and V by 4 bases; bases with no gene match: 10. CDR3 region: CASSPGAGTGGLQYF. The CDR3 DNA sequence: TGCGCCAGCAGCCCGGGCGCCGGGACAGGGGGCCTCCAGTACTTC.

The chain has TRBV19 and TRBJ1-2, with TRBD1 matching over 11 bases. CDR1 and CDR2 from the germline V gene are LNHDA and SQIVND (reference sequence). J gave up 2 bases and V 4 bases, and 6 bases lay outside the gene matches. The CDR3 runs 16 residues. For the CDR3, the DNA is TGTGCCAGTAGTACCCCCCGGACAGGGGGCAACTATGGCTACACCTTC. This codes for CASSTPRTGGNYGYTF. The variable domain in full, completed from reference TRBV19 and TRBJ1-2, reads DGGITQSPKYLFRKEGQNVTLSCEQNLNHDAMYWYRQDPGQGLRLIYYSQIVNDFQKGDIAEGYSVSREKKESFPLTVTSAQKNPTAFYLCASSTPRTGGNYGYTFGSGTRLTVV.

The chain combines TRBV7-7 with TRBJ2-5; no clear D. Germline V gives CDR1 SSHAT, CDR2 FNYEAQ (reference sequence). The CDR3 contains 13 residues. Trimming removed 5 bases at V and 1 base at J, with 8 bases between. The CDR3 protein is CASSRNIQETQYF. The DNA for the CDR3 is TGTGCCAGCAGCCGCAACATCCAAGAGACCCAGTACTTC.

V and J are TRBV4-1 and TRBJ1-2; TRBD1 might be the D (5 bases). Per the germline V gene, CDR1 is MGHRA and CDR2 is YSYEKL. The V end lost 0 bases, the J end lost 2 bases, and 19 bases lay between the germline ends. The CDR3 spans 18 residues. The CDR3 DNA is TGCGCCAGCAGCCAAGATGGGGCCGGAGGAGGGGTGAACTATGGCTACACCTTC. Encoded protein: CASSQDGAGGGVNYGYTF.

The chain combines TRBV6-1 with TRBJ2-1; 7 positions agree with TRBD1. This CDR3 spans 15 amino acids. Germline CDR1 reads MNHNS; CDR2 reads SASEGT. The J segment lost 6 bases and the V segment lost 4 bases, leaving 9 bases of the junction unmatched. CDR3 DNA sequence: TGTGCCAGCAGTGGAACCTTCCAGGGGGTCAATGAGCAGTTCTTC. It specifies CASSGTFQGVNEQFF.

This sequence joins TRBV25-1 and TRBJ2-1, with 10 bases aligning to TRBD2. CDR3 length: 15 amino acids. Germline V gene sequence: CDR1 MGHDK, CDR2 SYGVNS. Trimming cost V 7 bases and J 8 bases; bases outside gene matches: 11. CDR3 region: CASTPGSGGGYEQFF. The CDR3 DNA sequence: TGTGCCAGCACCCCAGGCAGCGGGGGGGGTTATGAGCAGTTCTTC.

This rearrangement joins TRBV12-5 to TRBJ2-1; 9 bases are shared with TRBD2. The ends lost 8 bases at V and 0 bases at J; junction bases unmatched: 17. The CDR3 contains 19 residues. The germline V gene encodes CDR1 LGHNT and CDR2 FRNRAP. CDR3: CASTPPLSSGTRSYNEQFF. CDR3 bases: TGTGCTAGTACTCCCCCTTTGTCTAGCGGGACTCGCTCCTACAATGAGCAGTTCTTC.

The V call is TRBV5-4, the J call TRBJ1-2; D may be TRBD1 (6 bases). The CDR3 consists of 14 residues. Trimming stripped 4 bases from V and 3 bases from J, with 13 bases between. Germline V gene lookup returns CDR1 SGHNT and CDR2 YYREEE (reference sequence). As DNA, the CDR3 is TGTGCCAGCAGCGTACAGGGAACCTACTATGGCTACACCTTC. This gives the protein CASSVQGTYYGYTF.

The chain links TRBV7-9 to TRBJ2-7; 9 positions match TRBD1. Germline values: CDR1 SEHNR, CDR2 FQNEAQ (reference sequence). Germline trimming cut 4 bases from V and 5 bases from J; bases unmatched to any gene: 3. The CDR3 sequence is 13 residues long. CDR3 bases: TGTGCCAGCAGCTCTACAGGGGGCGACGAGCAGTACTTC. Its translation is CASSSTGGDEQYF.

With regard to this clone: Its ends do not fully match the called genes, so a read error is possible. The rearrangement joins TRBV7-6 to TRBJ1-2; 12 nucleotides line up with TRBD1. The germline V gene has CDR1 SGHVS and CDR2 FNYEAQ. The CDR3 extends over 15 amino acids. In DNA, the CDR3 is TGTGCCAGCAGCTCCGGGACAGGGGGCTACTATGGCTACCCCTTC. It encodes CASSSGTGGYYGYPF. Full variable domain (missing parts from reference TRBV7-6 and TRBJ1-2): GAGVSQSPRYKVTKRGQDVALRCDPISGHVSLYWYRQALGQGPEFLTYFNYEAQQDKSGLPNDRFSAERPEGSISTLTIQRTEQRDSAMYRCASSSGTGGYYGYPFGSGTRLTVV.

V and J are TRBV28 and TRBJ1-3, with D perhaps matching TRBD1 (6 bases). Trimming took off 3 bases at V and 0 bases at J, with 12 bases between the two ends. CDR3 length: 16 amino acids. Germline loops: CDR1 MDHEN, CDR2 SYDVKM. CDR3 in amino acids: CASSLDSSPSGNTIYF. Written as DNA, the CDR3 is TGTGCCAGCAGTTTGGACAGTTCACCCTCTGGAAACACCATATATTTT.

This clone has just one count. This rearrangement joins TRBV15 to TRBJ2-1; 7 bases align to TRBD2. Trimming cost V 3 bases and J 6 bases; bases outside gene matches: 11. The length of the CDR3 is 16 residues. Germline assignment: CDR1 LNHNV and CDR2 YYDKDF (reference sequence). CDR3: CATSRGGAGARNEQFF. CDR3 nucleotides: TGTGCCACCAGCAGGGGTGGGGCGGGAGCCCGCAATGAGCAGTTCTTC. The whole variable domain, remainder taken from reference TRBV15 and TRBJ2-1, is DAMVIQNPRYQVTQFGKPVTLSCSQTLNHNVMYWYQQKSSQAPKLLFHYYDKDFNNEADTPDNFQSRRPNTSFCFLDIRSPGLGDTAMYLCATSRGGAGARNEQFFGPGTRLTVL.

The chain uses TRBV4-3 and TRBJ2-1; 10 bases are a match to TRBD1. From germline, CDR1 is LGHNA and CDR2 YSLEER. CDR3 length: 16 residues. The V and J ends lost 1 base and 8 bases, in that order; junction bases with no gene match: 8. CDR3 amino acids: CASSQGRDRGSYEQFF. The CDR3 DNA reads as TGCGCCAGCAGCCAAGGCCGGGACAGGGGATCTTATGAGCAGTTCTTC.

The gene calls are TRBV19 and TRBJ2-7, with D unclear. Germline assignment: CDR1 LNHDA and CDR2 SQIVND (reference sequence). The CDR3 covers 13 residues. With 1 base removed from V and 7 bases from J, the gap between germline ends came to 11 bases. In DNA form, the CDR3 reads TGTGCCAGTAGTATAGTCGGGTGGCGGGAGCAGTACTTC. It codes for CASSIVGWREQYF.

V is TRBV18 and J is TRBJ2-1, with 12 bases fitting TRBD2. V was pared by 5 bases and J by 8 bases, with 16 bases of the junction left unmatched. Germline CDR1 KGHSH, CDR2 LQKENI. This CDR3 is built from 18 residues. In DNA, the CDR3 is TGTGCCAGCTCATTATGGACTAGCGGGACCGCTTCCTTCGATGAGCAGTTCTTC. Translated: CASSLWTSGTASFDEQFF.

This clone was recorded a few times. CDR3 nucleotides: TGTGCCATCGCAGGGGGTAGTGAAGCTTTCTTT. This gives the protein CAIAGGSEAFF. V usage is TRBV10-3 and J usage is TRBJ1-1; 7 positions agree with TRBD1. Germline V gene sequence: CDR1 ENHRY, CDR2 SYGVKD. The CDR3 spans 11 residues. V shed 8 bases, J shed 7 bases, and the junction held 4 bases outside the gene matches.

The chain recombines TRBV27 with TRBJ1-5; tentative D call: TRBD1 (5 bases). Between the trimmed V and J ends, which lost 6 bases and 0 bases, there was a span of 12 bases. Per germline, CDR1 MNHEY and CDR2 SMNVEV (reference sequence). This CDR3 has 15 amino acids. In DNA, the CDR3 is TGTGCCAGCAGACAACAGGCTTATAGCAATCAGCCCCAGCATTTT. Its translation is CASRQQAYSNQPQHF.

This rearrangement joins TRBV15 to TRBJ2-1; 10 bases are shared with TRBD2. Germline V gene sequence: CDR1 LNHNV, CDR2 YYDKDF (reference sequence). V was clipped by 2 bases and J by 8 bases; unmatched bases: 9. The CDR3 has 16 amino acids. The CDR3: CATSRQASGSLDEQFF. The CDR3 region has the DNA TGTGCCACCAGCAGACAAGCTAGCGGGAGCTTAGATGAGCAGTTCTTC. Full variable domain (remainder filled in from reference TRBV15 and TRBJ2-1): DAMVIQNPRYQVTQFGKPVTLSCSQTLNHNVMYWYQQKSSQAPKLLFHYYDKDFNNEADTPDNFQSRRPNTSFCFLDIRSPGLGDTAMYLCATSRQASGSLDEQFFGPGTRLTVL.

This chain connects TRBV5-1 to TRBJ2-3; TRBD2 matches at 7 bases. The V gene's germline CDR1 is SGHRS and CDR2 YFSETQ. After removal of 0 bases from V and 3 bases from J, the junction contained 4 bases not matched to a gene. The length of the CDR3 is 15 residues. CDR3 sequence: CASSLGWGGTDTQYF. In DNA form, the CDR3 reads TGCGCCAGCAGCTTGGGATGGGGGGGTACAGATACGCAGTATTTT.

This clone came up once. The chain combines TRBV4-2 with TRBJ2-1; D perhaps matches TRBD1 (6 bases). The CDR3 is 16 amino acids. The V end was cut by 1 base, the J end by 1 base, with 11 bases between. Germline assignment: CDR1 LGHNA and CDR2 YNFKEQ. This CDR3 reads CASSQGVGGSYNEQFF. CDR3 DNA sequence: TGTGCCAGCAGCCAAGGGGTAGGGGGATCCTACAATGAGCAGTTCTTC.

This clone appeared once. The chain combines TRBV4-3 with TRBJ2-7; D remains ambiguous. CDR3 length equals 13 residues. The ends were cut back, 0 bases at V and 6 bases at J, with 9 bases in the middle. Germline-derived CDR1 and CDR2 are LGHNA and YSLEER. In nucleotides, the CDR3 is TGCGCCAGCAGCCAAGAACCCGGTGGCGAGCAGTACTTC. Its translation is CASSQEPGGEQYF.

The chain has TRBV9 and TRBJ2-2; TRBD1 is a possible D gene (5 bases). Trimming left V 2 bases short and J 6 bases short, with 11 bases between. CDR1 SGDLS and CDR2 YYNGEE come from the germline V gene. The CDR3 consists of 14 residues. The CDR3 loop reads CASSVQGEAGELFF. CDR3 coding DNA: TGTGCCAGCAGCGTGCAGGGTGAGGCCGGGGAGCTGTTTTTT.

The rearrangement uses TRBV28 and TRBJ1-4; TRBD1 matches 9 bases. V dropped 5 bases and J dropped 8; count of bases not matched to a gene: 9. There are 15 residues in the CDR3. Germline V gives CDR1 MDHEN, CDR2 SYDVKM. The CDR3 DNA reads as TGTGCCAGCAGTCTAGGACAGGGGAAAGACGAAAAACTGTTTTTT. It yields the protein CASSLGQGKDEKLFF.

The chain has TRBV30 and TRBJ2-5; 12 nucleotides agree with TRBD2. The DNA matches TRBJ2-7 better at its end, which makes the J call doubtful. CDR1 and CDR2 from the germline V gene are GTSNPN and SVGIG (reference sequence). This CDR3 has 14 residues. The CDR3 loop reads CAWSVGLAGYEQYF. The CDR3 nucleotides are TGTGCCTGGAGTGTAGGACTAGCGGGGTACGAGCAGTACTTC.

The chain combines TRBV2 with TRBJ2-2; a weak D match, TRBD1 (6 bases). The germline gives CDR1 SNHLY, CDR2 FYNNEI. There are 15 residues in the CDR3. The V end was cut by 4 bases, the J end by 0 bases, with 9 bases between. The CDR3 coding sequence is TGTGCCAGCAGTGTTGGGGGCGCGAACACCGGGGAGCTGTTTTTT. Protein product: CASSVGGANTGELFF.

The V and J genes are TRBV4-1 and TRBJ2-3, with D perhaps matching TRBD2 (6 bases). The germline V gene encodes CDR1 MGHRA and CDR2 YSYEKL. This CDR3 contains 17 residues. V lost 0 bases and J lost 1, with 14 bases in between. CDR3 sequence reads: CASSQDRGIGGTDTQYF. The CDR3 DNA reads as TGCGCCAGCAGCCAAGATCGGGGGATTGGGGGCACAGATACGCAGTATTTT.

The chain carries TRBV15 and TRBJ2-2, with D perhaps matching TRBD1 (6 bases). Germline loops: CDR1 LNHNV, CDR2 YYDKDF (reference sequence). V was pared by 5 bases and J by 6 bases, with 19 bases between. The CDR3 runs 16 residues. This CDR3 is CATSFRPRQDPGELFF. CDR3 nucleotide sequence: TGTGCCACCAGCTTTCGTCCGAGACAGGACCCCGGGGAGCTGTTTTTT.

The V call is TRBV29-1, the J call TRBJ2-2; D is perhaps TRBD1 (6 bases). V was clipped by 7 bases and J by 6 bases, with 21 bases between them. The CDR3 spans 15 residues. Germline lookup yields CDR1 SQVTM and CDR2 ANQGSEA. The CDR3 nucleotides are TGCAGCGCATGCGTCGTACAGGGATTTGCCGGGGAGCTGTTTTTT. As protein: CSACVVQGFAGELFF.

The J gene is TRBJ2-1, the V gene TRBV4-3; D not certain. Trimming removed 6 bases from V and 0 bases from J, with 15 bases in between. Germline V gene lookup returns CDR1 LGHNA and CDR2 YSLEER. The CDR3 loop spans 16 amino acids. CDR3 in amino acids: CASSNLASSSYNEQFF. CDR3 bases: TGCGCCAGCAGTAACCTTGCGTCTAGCTCCTACAATGAGCAGTTCTTC.

The rearrangement links TRBV7-8 to TRBJ2-7, with 12 bases lining up with TRBD2. V gave up 2 bases and J gave up 4 bases; unmatched junction bases: 12. Germline lookup yields CDR1 SGHVS and CDR2 FQNEAQ. The CDR3 is made up of 18 amino acids. CDR3 protein: CASSLRSSGGALRYEQYF. The CDR3 region has the DNA TGTGCCAGCAGCTTAAGGTCTAGCGGGGGGGCGCTTCGATACGAGCAGTACTTC.

The genes are TRBV19 and TRBJ2-7; 8 positions match TRBD1. V shed 6 bases and J 5 bases; nucleotides not matched to a gene: 6. The V gene's germline CDR1 is LNHDA and CDR2 SQIVND (reference sequence). The CDR3 loop spans 13 amino acids. For the CDR3, the DNA is TGTGCCAGTAGCACACAGGGGGTGGACGAGCAGTACTTC. Translation: CASSTQGVDEQYF.